This TCR beta chain was found in a study of Ad26.COV2.S vaccination and SARS-CoV-2 variants (dated by TCRdb to the early 2020s). At the level of the whole study: Vaccine-arm donors were drawn from COV1001, a multicentre, randomized, double-blind, placebo-controlled phase I-IIa trial of Ad26.COV2.S in healthy adults. Participants in the trial were split at random into five groups of five each, receiving low-dose or high-dose Ad26.COV2.S once or twice, or else placebo on both occasions. Investigators did not know the trial group allocation while performing experiments and assessing outcomes. A total of around 32 samples were included in the TCR-sequenced set, comprising some 20 Ad26.COV2.S vaccine recipients, 5 placebo recipients and 8 SARS-CoV-2 convalescent individuals. TCRbeta repertoire sequencing served as the tool for gauging how specific and how broad the SARS-CoV-2-reactive T cell receptors were following Ad26.COV2.S vaccination. Ad26.COV2.S was administered intramuscularly at a dose of 5x10^10 or 1x10^11 viral particles, either as one shot or as two shots given 56 days apart.

Summary of the overall study and its limitations: Vaccine and placebo recipients had similar non-spike TCR breadth, a finding consistent with the vaccine containing only spike. The study lacked the statistical power to compare responses across vaccine doses or regimens. Higher spike-specific TCR breadth was observed in Ad26.COV2.S recipients than in placebo recipients (P = 0.0014). After vaccination, substantial breadth of spike-specific CD8+ and CD4+ T cell responses was reported. The authors noted that total T cell responses may have been underestimated by the TCR breadth and depth analyses.

In this sample, this clone turned up many times. Its cognate antigen has yet to be identified. No base-level quality is on record; no much larger clone is a single base apart. Other DNA sequences within the sample encode an identical CDR3. TCRbeta CDR3 regions were sequenced with the immunoSEQ Assay. After extraction, genomic DNA underwent amplification by bias-controlled multiplex PCR, followed by high-throughput sequencing. Processing in the source paper ran as follows. To quantify the absolute abundance of every unique TCRbeta CDR3 region, sequences were collapsed and filtered. T cell fraction was estimated by normalization of TCRbeta template counts to usable DNA, with usable DNA being measured through amplification of reference genes present in all nucleated cells. Repertoire TCRs were annotated as SARS-CoV-2-specific when V gene, CDR3 amino acid sequence and J gene were exactly matched to a known reactive TCR set. The reference SARS-CoV-2 TCR set came from MIRA and was filtered for enrichment in COVID-19-positive ImmuneCODE repertoires, removing public or cross-reactive TCRs. Drawing on the MIRA antigens, annotated TCRs were analysed further at the level of specific ORF or position within ORF. Breadth was defined as the number of annotated unique rearrangements divided by the total number of unique productive rearrangements, and depth was defined as the summed frequency of the annotated unique rearrangements. Two-sided Wilcoxon rank-sum tests were used to compare TCR breadth between groups. The source is immuneACCESS, and TCRdb retained only in-frame sequences with V and J called. Part of the clones is not carried over; for the studies checked, unresolved V genes explain less than half of this, and the remainder is unexplained. V and J calls and clone size come straight from that table; D and trimming were deduced from the DNA. The sample table records about 410,000 clones; around 85% of these occur just once. Of the sample, roughly 3.2% is held by the ten largest clones.

The trim is 1 base for V and 3 bases for J, with a gap of 2 bases between the germline ends. As encoded in the germline V gene (reference sequence), CDR1 is DFQATT while CDR2 is SNEGSKA. The CDR3 contains 11 residues, cysteine and phenylalanine counted. Only CDR3 DNA is held: 33 bases, read in frame from base 1. In light of the paper, this sample's treatment or condition label describes: approximately 18 received Ad26.COV2.S at low or high dose, single or two shots; 5 received placebo; per-sample allocation not given. For vaccine and placebo recipients, repertoires were sequenced using samples collected on day 63 after the first injection. Cohort 1b enrolled fewer than 30 adults aged 18-55 years at a single site in Boston, USA, between 29 July and 7 August 2020. As a vaccine, Ad26.COV2.S was a replication-incompetent adenovirus type 26 vector that expressed a prefusion-stabilized SARS-CoV-2 spike protein derived from the original Wuhan strain.

This sequence was found in a person between 18 and 60 years old who received the Ad26.COV2.S COVID-19 vaccine or a placebo. The material sequenced was peripheral blood, taken in a trial of Ad26.COV2.S vaccine versus placebo. The sequence joins TRBV20-1 to TRBJ2-3; the D gene identity is not certain. The CDR3 is CSARGTDTQYF. The DNA reads as follows: TGCAGTGCTAGAGGGACAGATACGCAGTATTTT.